A selection of T cell receptor beta chains follows, all from one sample in a study of OX40 agonist ivuxolimab in advanced cancers. Sequencing used immunoSEQ multiplex PCR; TCRdb keeps in-frame clones, though not all of them. The repertoire holds roughly 83,000 clones, with approximately 88% as singletons. The source was CD4+ or CD8+ T cells sorted from blood, collected in a trial of the OX40 agonist ivuxolimab. Source of these receptors: an adult with an advanced solid tumor such as melanoma, head and neck, liver or kidney cancer. Both conserved end residues are trimmed from each CDR3. The D gene is left open where the match is weak.

v_call | d_call | cdr3_aa
TRBV5-5 | TRBD1 | ASSGQGGDSNQPQH
TRBV19 | - | ASSEAVYGYT
TRBV7-7 | - | ASSIDRNTEAF
TRBV7-3 | - | ASPTDSKTVQPQH
TRBV6-1 | - | ASSESENSYNEQF
TRBV27 | - | ASIADPYSNQPQH
TRBV4-3 | - | ASGDHGYT
TRBV5-1 | TRBD1 | ASSLTGTGSLEQF
TRBV6-6 | - | ASSYSSSYEQY
TRBV25-1 | TRBD1 | ASSEYEQGANSPLH
TRBV19 | - | ASSMGKAKNIQY
TRBV4-1 | TRBD2 | ASRRSLAALNNEQF
TRBV5-6 | TRBD1 | ASSFRQGRGGFASPLH
TRBV5-1 | - | ASSSGVGQGKPQH
TRBV7-3 | TRBD1 | ASSLGPGQGETQY
TRBV7-6 | - | ASSLGRADTQY
TRBV5-1 | TRBD1 | ASSPGQGLQSGYT
TRBV19 | - | ASSRVDSEAF
TRBV11-3 | - | ASSLSHIRGAYNEQF
TRBV18 | TRBD2 | ASSPPGLAGPSYNEQF
TRBV19 | - | ASRSYGETQY
TRBV6-5 | - | ASSVWGDTEAF
TRBV20-1 | - | SALGDTEAF
TRBV4-3 | TRBD2 | ASSQTVLAGVHEQY
TRBV6-6 | - | ASSYRDTGGYT
TRBV6-5 | - | ASSSKTGLFGKLF
TRBV7-2 | TRBD2 | ASSPGRDLSYEQY
TRBV7-8 | - | ASSFQGPSQGAF
TRBV7-6 | - | ASSLDGTMNTEAF
TRBV9 | - | ASSYLHGYT
TRBV7-9 | TRBD2 | AGLAGWDTQY
TRBV7-9 | - | ASSLGPGRETQY
TRBV7-3 | - | ASSPKVGLLSYNEQF
TRBV9 | - | ASSPRGDANTEAF
TRBV27 | - | ASSLSGNIQY
TRBV25-1 | - | ASSGKVGANEKLF
TRBV6-6 | - | ASGKRSSYNEQF
TRBV4-1 | TRBD1 | ASREYDRVSETQY
TRBV5-4 | - | ASRLRGVGGYT
TRBV9 | - | ASSEPADTQY
TRBV30 | TRBD1 | AWSRGQGTGEQY